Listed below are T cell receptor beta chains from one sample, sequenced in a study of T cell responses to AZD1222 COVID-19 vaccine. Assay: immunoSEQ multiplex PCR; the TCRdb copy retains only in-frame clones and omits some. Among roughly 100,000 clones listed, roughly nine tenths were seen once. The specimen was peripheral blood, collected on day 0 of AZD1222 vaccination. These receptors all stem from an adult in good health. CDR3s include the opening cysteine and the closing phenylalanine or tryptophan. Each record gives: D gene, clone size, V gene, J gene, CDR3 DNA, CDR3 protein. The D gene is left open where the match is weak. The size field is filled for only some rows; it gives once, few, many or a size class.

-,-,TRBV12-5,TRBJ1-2,TGTGCTAGTGGCATGGGGCAGAGGACTAACTATGGCTACACCTTC,CASGMGQRTNYGYTF
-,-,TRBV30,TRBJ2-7,TGTGCCTGGAGTGCCACACTTCGCGGCTACGAGCAGTACTTC,CAWSATLRGYEQYF
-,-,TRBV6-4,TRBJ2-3,TGTGCCAGCAGCCACAGCGATAGCACAGATACGCAGTATTTT,CASSHSDSTDTQYF
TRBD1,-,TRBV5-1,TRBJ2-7,TGCGCCAGCCGCCCGGGACAGGGGTCGGAGCAGTACTTC,CASRPGQGSEQYF
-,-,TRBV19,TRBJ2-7,TGTGCCAGTAGTATAGGAAGGGGGTGGTCCTACGAGCAGTACTTC,CASSIGRGWSYEQYF
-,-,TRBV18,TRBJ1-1,TGTGCCAGCTCACCAAACAGGGTGGGGACTGAAGCTTTCTTT,CASSPNRVGTEAFF
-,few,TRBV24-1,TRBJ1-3,TGTGCCACCACCAGAAACACCATATATTTT,CATTRNTIYF
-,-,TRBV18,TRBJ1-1,TGTGCCAGCTCACCCTACGAATGGGGGTCGGGGACTGAAGCTTTCTTT,CASSPYEWGSGTEAFF
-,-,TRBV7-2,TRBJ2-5,TGTGCCAGCAGCTTAGGCAGGCACCAAGAGACCCAGTACTTC,CASSLGRHQETQYF
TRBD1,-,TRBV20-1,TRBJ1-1,TGCAGTGCTAGTCCCCCGGGACAGATAGAAGCTTTCTTT,CSASPPGQIEAFF
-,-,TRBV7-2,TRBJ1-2,TGTGCCAGCAGCTTATACAGCAGGGGTCTTAACTATGGCTACACCTTC,CASSLYSRGLNYGYTF
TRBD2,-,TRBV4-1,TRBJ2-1,TGCGCCAGCAGCCAAATCGGCCTAGCGGGGGGTCGGTCCTACAATGAGCAGTTCTTC,CASSQIGLAGGRSYNEQFF
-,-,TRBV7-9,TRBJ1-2,TGTGCCAGCAGCTTGGACAGCTATGGCTACACCTTC,CASSLDSYGYTF
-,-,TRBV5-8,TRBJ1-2,TGTGCCAGCAGCGCGGGGGGCCACTATGGCTACACCTTC,CASSAGGHYGYTF
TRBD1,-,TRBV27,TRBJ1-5,TGTGCCAGCAGTAGACAGGGGGGGCAGCCCCAGCATTTT,CASSRQGGQPQHF
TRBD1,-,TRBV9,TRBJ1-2,TGTGCCAGCAACCCAGTCCTCGGGACAGGGAACTATGGCTACACCTTC,CASNPVLGTGNYGYTF
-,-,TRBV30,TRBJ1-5,TGTGCCTGGGCTCGGCCAACAGACCATCAGCCCCAGCATTTT,CAWARPTDHQPQHF
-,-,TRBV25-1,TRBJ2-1,TGTGCCAGCAGTGAATCTCAAGGGAGCTTTGGGTCACACAATGAGCAGTTCTTC,CASSESQGSFGSHNEQFF
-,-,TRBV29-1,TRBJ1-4,TGCAGCGTGGGGGGCAGGGATGAAAAACTGTTTTTT,CSVGGRDEKLFF
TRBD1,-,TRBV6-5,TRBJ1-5,TGTGCCAGCAGGGTGGACAGGGATCAGCCCCAGCATTTT,CASRVDRDQPQHF
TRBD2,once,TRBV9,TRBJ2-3,TGTGCCAGCAGCATCGCGGGGGTTGGCACAGATACGCAGTATTTT,CASSIAGVGTDTQYF
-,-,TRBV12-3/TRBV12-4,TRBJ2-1,TGTGCCAGCAGTTTTACTAGGCATGAGCAGTTCTTC,CASSFTRHEQFF
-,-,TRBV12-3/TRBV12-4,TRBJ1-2,TGTGCCAGCAGTTTGGGGCCATATGGCTACACCTTC,CASSLGPYGYTF
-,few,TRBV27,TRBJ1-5,TGTGCCACCGCGATAGACAGGATTCGTGCGCCCCAGCATTTT,CATAIDRIRAPQHF
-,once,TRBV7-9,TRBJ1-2,TGTGCCAGCGGCGACAGGCCGCGTGGCTACACCTTC,CASGDRPRGYTF
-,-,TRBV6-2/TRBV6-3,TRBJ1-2,TGTGCCAGCAGTTACTCGAATCAGCTATACTATGGCTACACCTTC,CASSYSNQLYYGYTF
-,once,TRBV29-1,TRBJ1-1,TGCAGCGCCCGACTTGGGACTGAAGCTTTCTTT,CSARLGTEAFF
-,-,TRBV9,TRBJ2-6,TGTGCCAGCAGCGTAGCCGGGAGTGGGGCCAACGTCCTGACTTTC,CASSVAGSGANVLTF
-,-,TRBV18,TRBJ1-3,TGTGCCAGCTCACCCGGAGCAGGCTCTGGAAACACCATATATTTT,CASSPGAGSGNTIYF
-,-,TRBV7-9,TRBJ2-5,TGTGCCAGCAGCTACCCGACAGACCACCCCCAAGAGACCCAGTACTTC,CASSYPTDHPQETQYF
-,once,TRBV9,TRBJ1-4,TGTGCCATTACCGGGACCGTCTCTGAAAAACTGTTTTTT,CAITGTVSEKLFF
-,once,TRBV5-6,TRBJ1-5,TGTGCCAGCAGACTCGGAGATCAGCCCCAGCATTTT,CASRLGDQPQHF
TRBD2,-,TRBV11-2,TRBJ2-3,TGTGCCAGCAGCTCGACTAGCGGGGGGGCCACAGATACGCAGTATTTT,CASSSTSGGATDTQYF
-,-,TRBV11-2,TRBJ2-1,TGTGCCAGCACAAGACTAGCCTACAATGAGCAGTTCTTC,CASTRLAYNEQFF
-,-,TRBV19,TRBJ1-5,TGTGCCAGTACCGAAGTGAAAGATCAGCCCCAGCATTTT,CASTEVKDQPQHF
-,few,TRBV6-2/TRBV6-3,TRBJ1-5,TGTGCCAGCAGTTACGAGGGGATAAATCAGCCCCAGCATTTT,CASSYEGINQPQHF
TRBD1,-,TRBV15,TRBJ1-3,TGTGCCACCAGCCCCCTCGGGGGGACAGGGGCTGGAAACACCATATATTTT,CATSPLGGTGAGNTIYF
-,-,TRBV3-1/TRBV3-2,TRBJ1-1,TGTGCCAGCAGCCAAGTTTTTTCCGGGACTGAAGCTTTCTTT,CASSQVFSGTEAFF
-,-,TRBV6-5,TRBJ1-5,TGTGCCAGCAGTTCCCCAGGGGGCAATCAGCCCCAGCATTTT,CASSSPGGNQPQHF
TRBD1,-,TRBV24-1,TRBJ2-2,TGTGCCACCAGTGACCCGACAGGGACCGGGGAGCTGTTTTTT,CATSDPTGTGELFF
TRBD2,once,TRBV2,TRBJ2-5,TGTGCCAGCAGGGGGACTAGCGGAAACCAAGAGACCCAGTACTTC,CASRGTSGNQETQYF